A single sample gave rise to the 15 T cell receptor beta chains below, sequenced in a study of T cells in localized non-small cell lung cancer (dated by TCRdb to about 2020). The protocol used for the library was the immunoSEQ multiplex PCR assay. Sourced from immuneACCESS, this table was stored by TCRdb with only in-frame sequences that have V and J called. A share of the clones is absent; for the studies checked, an unresolved V gene accounts for under half, and the remainder has no known explanation. The sample records tens of thousands of clones, 75% to 95% of which are singletons. The ten largest clonotypes hold 10% of the sample. This specimen consisted of PBMCs, obtained before any cancer treatment. The receptors stem from a woman aged 40-70 years with stage II lung adenocarcinoma.

This rearrangement joins TRBV18 to TRBJ2-7; tentatively, D is TRBD1 (6 bases). CDR1 is KGHSH and CDR2 is LQKENI in the germline V gene. Trimming shortened V by 3 bases and J by 5 bases, and 14 bases separated the two germline ends. This CDR3 spans 14 amino acids. The CDR3 DNA reads as TGTGCCAGCTCACCCCAGAGGGGGTACAACGAGCAGTACTTC. It translates to CASSPQRGYNEQYF.

This rearrangement joins TRBV28 to TRBJ1-6; D unresolved. The CDR3 spans 11 residues. V lost 6 bases and J lost 9, with 6 bases in between. Germline V lookup: CDR1 MDHEN, CDR2 SYDVKM. This CDR3 is CASRHISPLHF. The CDR3 DNA reads as TGTGCCAGCAGACACATTTCACCCCTCCACTTT.

The chain couples TRBV7-2 to TRBJ1-2, with D perhaps TRBD1 (5 bases). Germline V CDR1 and CDR2: SGHTA, FQGNSA. Trimming left V 4 bases short and J 4 bases short, with 13 bases between. This CDR3 has 14 residues. CDR3 protein: CASSSGGIAYGYTF. CDR3 nucleotide sequence: TGTGCCAGCAGCTCGGGGGGGATCGCCTATGGCTACACCTTC.

This chain links TRBV4-2 with TRBJ2-2; D is uncertain. Germline lookup yields CDR1 LGHNA and CDR2 YNFKEQ. The length of the CDR3 is 16 residues. Trimming left V 0 bases short and J 3 bases short, with 11 bases between. Here the CDR3 DNA reads TGTGCCAGCAGCCAAGATAAGAGGCTTGACACCGGGGAGCTGTTTTTT. This sequence encodes CASSQDKRLDTGELFF.

The chain joins TRBV29-1 to TRBJ1-1; D perhaps matches TRBD1 (5 bases). Trimming shortened V by 7 bases and J by 2 bases, and 14 bases separated the two germline ends. The CDR3 is made up of 13 amino acids. The V gene's germline CDR1 is SQVTM and CDR2 ANQGSEA. In DNA form, the CDR3 reads TGCAGCGCCGTGGGACTGATTAACACTGAAGCTTTCTTT. This translates into CSAVGLINTEAFF.

The V gene is TRBV4-1, the J gene TRBJ1-3; no clear D gene. Trimming took 0 bases from V and 0 from J, leaving 6 bases between them. Germline V gives CDR1 MGHRA, CDR2 YSYEKL. The CDR3 totals 15 residues. CDR3 sequence (DNA): TGCGCCAGCAGCCAAGATGTTCACTCTGGAAACACCATATATTTT. Translating gives CASSQDVHSGNTIYF.

This sequence joins TRBV6-6 and TRBJ2-7; D gene unclear. CDR1 is MNHNY and CDR2 is SVGAGI in the germline V gene (reference sequence). The CDR3 is 15 amino acids. Deletions cut 2 bases from V and 0 bases from J, with 11 bases between. CDR3 loop: CASSYLVVSSYEQYF. The CDR3 DNA reads TGTGCCAGCAGTTACCTCGTGGTTTCCTCCTACGAGCAGTACTTC.

The chain employs TRBV11-2 and TRBJ2-2; a weak D match, TRBD2 (5 bases). Germline V gene sequence: CDR1 SGHAT, CDR2 FQNNGV. CDR3 size: 14 residues. Trimming shortened V by 2 bases and J by 4 bases, and 8 bases separated the two germline ends. CDR3 coding DNA: TGTGCCAGCAGCTTAATGAGCGGCACCGGGGAGCTGTTTTTT. Its translation: CASSLMSGTGELFF.

The rearrangement joins TRBV5-8 to TRBJ2-1; possibly TRBD2 for D (7 bases). From germline, CDR1 is SGHTS and CDR2 YDEGEE. The CDR3 is made up of 13 amino acids. V lost 0 bases to trimming and J lost 8 bases, with 9 bases between them. The CDR3 reads CASSLEGGDEQFF. As DNA, the CDR3 is TGTGCCAGCAGCTTGGAGGGGGGGGATGAGCAGTTCTTC.

The rearrangement uses TRBV6-6 and TRBJ2-5; D might be TRBD2 (7 bases). V dropped 2 bases and J dropped 2 bases, with 15 bases sitting between them. Germline assignment: CDR1 MNHNY and CDR2 SVGAGI (reference sequence). The CDR3 loop spans 16 amino acids. The CDR3: CASSYPGGGQQETQYF. Written as DNA, the CDR3 is TGTGCCAGCAGTTACCCTGGGGGGGGGCAGCAAGAGACCCAGTACTTC.

This chain uses TRBV5-8 with TRBJ1-2; D is ambiguous. CDR1 is SGHTS, CDR2 YDEGEE, per germline. This CDR3 has 14 amino acids. Trimming left V 2 bases short and J 0 bases short, with 8 bases between. Written as DNA, the CDR3 is TGTGCCAGCAGCTTTTTGCCCTCTAACTATGGCTACACCTTC. Translating gives CASSFLPSNYGYTF.

The chain links TRBV28 to TRBJ1-2; perhaps TRBD1 as D (5 bases). This CDR3 is built from 15 residues. V shed 5 bases and J shed 4 bases, with 17 bases lying between them. Germline V gene data show CDR1 as MDHEN and CDR2 as SYDVKM. As DNA, the CDR3 is TGTGCCAGCAGTCCCCCAGAGGGCAGGGCCTATGGCTACACCTTC. This codes for CASSPPEGRAYGYTF.

V is TRBV5-1 and J is TRBJ1-4; D may be TRBD1 (5 bases). V lost 7 bases and J lost 5, with 15 bases in between. CDR1 is SGHRS and CDR2 is YFSETQ in the germline V gene. The CDR3 totals 14 residues. This CDR3 is CASSTGTGNEKLFF. CDR3 DNA sequence: TGCGCCAGCTCCACCGGGACGGGGAATGAAAAACTGTTTTTT.

The J gene is TRBJ2-3, the V gene TRBV21-1; no DNA check was done on the table's D call, TRBD1. TRBV21-1 has pseudogene status. CDR3 length: 17 residues. The DNA for the CDR3 is TGTGCCAGCAGCAAAGTCCGGGACAGGGGGTTCTCAGATACGCAGTATTTT. Encoded protein: CASSKVRDRGFSDTQYF.

This clone was seen only once. The chain uses TRBV9 and TRBJ1-1; maybe TRBD1 (5 bases). Deletions cut 0 bases from V and 3 bases from J, with 15 bases between. The germline gives CDR1 SGDLS, CDR2 YYNGEE. The CDR3 is 16 amino acids. CDR3 region: CASSVATGATDTEAFF. The CDR3 coding sequence is TGTGCCAGCAGCGTAGCTACAGGTGCGACAGACACTGAAGCTTTCTTT.